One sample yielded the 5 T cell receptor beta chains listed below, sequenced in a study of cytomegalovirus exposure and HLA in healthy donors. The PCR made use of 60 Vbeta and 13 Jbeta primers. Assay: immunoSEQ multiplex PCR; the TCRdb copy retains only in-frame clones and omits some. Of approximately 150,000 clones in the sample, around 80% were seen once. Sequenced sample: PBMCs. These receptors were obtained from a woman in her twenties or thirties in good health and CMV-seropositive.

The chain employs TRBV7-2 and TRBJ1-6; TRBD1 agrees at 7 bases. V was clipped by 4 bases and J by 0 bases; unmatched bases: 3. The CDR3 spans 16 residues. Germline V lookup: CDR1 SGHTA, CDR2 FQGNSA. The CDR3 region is CASSYRQGSYNSPLHF. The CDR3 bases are TGTGCCAGCAGCTATAGACAGGGCTCCTATAATTCACCCCTCCACTTT.

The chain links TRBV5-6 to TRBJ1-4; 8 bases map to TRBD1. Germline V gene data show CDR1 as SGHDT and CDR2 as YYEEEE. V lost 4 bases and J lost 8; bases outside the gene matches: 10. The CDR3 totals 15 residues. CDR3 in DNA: TGTGCCAGCAGCATCAGGACAGGGTCACGCGAAAAACTGTTTTTT. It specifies CASSIRTGSREKLFF.

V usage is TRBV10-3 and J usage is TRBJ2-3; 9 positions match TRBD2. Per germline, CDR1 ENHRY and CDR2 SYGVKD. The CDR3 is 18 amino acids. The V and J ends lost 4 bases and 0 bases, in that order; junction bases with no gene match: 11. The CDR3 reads CAISGERGAPYSTDTQYF. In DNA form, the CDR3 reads TGTGCCATCAGTGGGGAGCGGGGGGCCCCGTATAGCACAGATACGCAGTATTTT.

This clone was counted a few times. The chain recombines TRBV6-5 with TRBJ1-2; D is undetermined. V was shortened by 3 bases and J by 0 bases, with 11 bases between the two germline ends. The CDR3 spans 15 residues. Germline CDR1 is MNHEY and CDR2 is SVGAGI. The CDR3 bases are TGTGCCAGCAGTTATGGTGAGACAACTAACTATGGCTACACCTTC. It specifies CASSYGETTNYGYTF.

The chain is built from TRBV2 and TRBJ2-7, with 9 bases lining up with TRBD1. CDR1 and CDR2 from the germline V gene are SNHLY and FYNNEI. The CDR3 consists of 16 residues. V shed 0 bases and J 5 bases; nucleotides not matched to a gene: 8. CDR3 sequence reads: CASSEAHIDRGNEQYF. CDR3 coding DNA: TGTGCCAGCAGTGAAGCCCATATAGACAGGGGGAACGAGCAGTACTTC.